This is a list of T cell receptor beta chains from one sample in a study of shared clonotypes between healthy human individuals. Data came from immunoSEQ multiplex PCR; TCRdb stores just in-frame clones and leaves some out. The table lists over a million clones, 96% of them singletons. The sequenced sample consisted of naive CD4+ T cells sorted from blood. The receptor set was obtained from a man aged 25 to 40 in good health. The CDR3 runs from the conserved cysteine through the conserved F or W. Fields, in order: V gene, CDR3 length, J gene, clone size, D gene, CDR3 DNA, CDR3 protein. The D gene is left open where the match is weak. A row's size may be missing; if present it is once, few, many or a size class.

v_call: TRBV6-5
cdr3_length: 16
j_call: TRBJ2-7
clone_size: -
d_call: -
cdr3_nt: TGTGCCAGCAGTTACTGGGGGACCGCGCCCTCCTACGAGCAGTACTTC
cdr3_aa: CASSYWGTAPSYEQYF

v_call: TRBV5-8
cdr3_length: 13
j_call: TRBJ2-5
clone_size: -
d_call: -
cdr3_nt: TGTGCCAGCAGCTGGGGCCTCAAAGAGACCCAGTACTTC
cdr3_aa: CASSWGLKETQYF

v_call: TRBV2
cdr3_length: 13
j_call: TRBJ2-7
clone_size: -
d_call: -
cdr3_nt: TGTGCCAGCAAAAAGGAGGGCCCCCTGGAGCAGTACTTC
cdr3_aa: CASKKEGPLEQYF

v_call: TRBV7-3
cdr3_length: 15
j_call: TRBJ2-7
clone_size: -
d_call: TRBD2
cdr3_nt: TGTGCCAGCAGCTCTCGAGCGGGAGCCGCCTACGAGCAGTACTTC
cdr3_aa: CASSSRAGAAYEQYF

v_call: TRBV7-3
cdr3_length: 14
j_call: TRBJ2-1
clone_size: -
d_call: -
cdr3_nt: TGTGCCAGCAGTCCGGGGAGGACCATGAATGAGCAGTTCTTC
cdr3_aa: CASSPGRTMNEQFF

v_call: TRBV7-2
cdr3_length: 14
j_call: TRBJ2-7
clone_size: -
d_call: -
cdr3_nt: TGTGCCAGCAGCGAACAGGGAATCCCCTACGAGCAGTACTTC
cdr3_aa: CASSEQGIPYEQYF

v_call: TRBV9
cdr3_length: 16
j_call: TRBJ2-3
clone_size: -
d_call: TRBD1
cdr3_nt: TGTGCCAGCAGCGTAGTGACAGGGGGGAGCACAGATACGCAGTATTTT
cdr3_aa: CASSVVTGGSTDTQYF

v_call: TRBV18
cdr3_length: 12
j_call: TRBJ1-1
clone_size: -
d_call: -
cdr3_nt: TGTGCCAGCTCTCCTGTCCATACTGAAGCTTTCTTT
cdr3_aa: CASSPVHTEAFF

v_call: TRBV5-4
cdr3_length: 14
j_call: TRBJ2-1
clone_size: -
d_call: -
cdr3_nt: TGTGCCAGCAGCCCCGAGAGCTCCTACAATGAGCAGTTCTTC
cdr3_aa: CASSPESSYNEQFF

v_call: TRBV7-8
cdr3_length: 14
j_call: TRBJ1-1
clone_size: once
d_call: -
cdr3_nt: TGTGCCAGCAGCTTAATTCGCGGGAACACTGAAGCTTTCTTT
cdr3_aa: CASSLIRGNTEAFF

v_call: TRBV6-5
cdr3_length: 13
j_call: TRBJ1-2
clone_size: -
d_call: -
cdr3_nt: TGTGCCAGCAGTTACTCAGGGGCGGAGGGCTACACCTTC
cdr3_aa: CASSYSGAEGYTF

v_call: TRBV6-5
cdr3_length: 12
j_call: TRBJ2-6
clone_size: once
d_call: TRBD1
cdr3_nt: TGTGCCAGCGGACAGGGTGCCCTCGTCCTGACTTTC
cdr3_aa: CASGQGALVLTF

v_call: TRBV14
cdr3_length: 13
j_call: TRBJ1-2
clone_size: -
d_call: TRBD1
cdr3_nt: TGTGCCAGCAGCCAGACAGGGGTACTTGGCTACACCTTC
cdr3_aa: CASSQTGVLGYTF

v_call: TRBV28
cdr3_length: 13
j_call: TRBJ2-1
clone_size: -
d_call: -
cdr3_nt: TGTGCCAGCAGATCGAACGGGGGCGGTGAGCAGTTCTTC
cdr3_aa: CASRSNGGGEQFF

v_call: TRBV5-4
cdr3_length: 16
j_call: TRBJ1-3
clone_size: -
d_call: -
cdr3_nt: TGTGCCAGCAGCTCGGGCAGGAGAAAGCCTGGAAACACCATATATTTT
cdr3_aa: CASSSGRRKPGNTIYF

v_call: TRBV2
cdr3_length: 13
j_call: TRBJ1-1
clone_size: once
d_call: -
cdr3_nt: TGTGCCAGCAGTGTGGGCAGGTCGGGTGGAGCTTTCTTT
cdr3_aa: CASSVGRSGGAFF

v_call: TRBV9
cdr3_length: 21
j_call: TRBJ1-4
clone_size: -
d_call: TRBD1
cdr3_nt: TGTGCCAGCAGCGTCTCGACCTCTACCGGGACAGGGTTCGGAGGTAGTGAAAAACTGTTTTTT
cdr3_aa: CASSVSTSTGTGFGGSEKLFF

v_call: TRBV9
cdr3_length: 17
j_call: TRBJ2-1
clone_size: -
d_call: TRBD2
cdr3_nt: TGTGCCAGCAGCGTAGGAGGGGGACTAGTACTCTACAATGAGCAGTTCTTC
cdr3_aa: CASSVGGGLVLYNEQFF

v_call: TRBV7-2
cdr3_length: 12
j_call: TRBJ2-7
clone_size: -
d_call: -
cdr3_nt: TGTGCCAGCAGCGAGATGTGGTACGAGCAGTACTTC
cdr3_aa: CASSEMWYEQYF

v_call: TRBV19
cdr3_length: 15
j_call: TRBJ2-5
clone_size: -
d_call: TRBD1
cdr3_nt: TGTGCCAGTAGTGCAACCGGGACAGGTTTGGAGACCCAGTACTTC
cdr3_aa: CASSATGTGLETQYF

v_call: TRBV5-1
cdr3_length: 15
j_call: TRBJ2-1
clone_size: once
d_call: -
cdr3_nt: TGCGCCAGCAGCTTCCGGACAGCTAACTACAATGAGCAGTTCTTC
cdr3_aa: CASSFRTANYNEQFF